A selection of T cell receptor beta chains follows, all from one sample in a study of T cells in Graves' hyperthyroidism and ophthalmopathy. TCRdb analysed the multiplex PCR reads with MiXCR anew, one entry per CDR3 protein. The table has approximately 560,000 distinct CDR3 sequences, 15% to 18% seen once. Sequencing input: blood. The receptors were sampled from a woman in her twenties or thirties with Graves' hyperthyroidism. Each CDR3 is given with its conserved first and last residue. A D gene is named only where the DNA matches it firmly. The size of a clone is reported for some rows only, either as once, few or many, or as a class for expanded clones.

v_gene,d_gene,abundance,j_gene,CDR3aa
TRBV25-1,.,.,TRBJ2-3,CASSESRTELASLTDTQYF
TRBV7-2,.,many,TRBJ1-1,CASSLVAVNTEAFF
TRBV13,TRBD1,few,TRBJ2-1,CASSDRDSHEQFF
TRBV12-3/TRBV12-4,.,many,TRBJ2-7,CASSLRSRTRGGSYEQYF
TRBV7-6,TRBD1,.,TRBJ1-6,CASSLRRTGDSPLHF
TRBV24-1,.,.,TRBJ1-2,CATGPGDGTGYTF
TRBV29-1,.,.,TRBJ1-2,CSVEGLQGDYGYTF
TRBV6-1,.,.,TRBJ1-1,CASTSGQSNTEAFF
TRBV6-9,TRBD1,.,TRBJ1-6,CASSYLRQGQNSPPHF
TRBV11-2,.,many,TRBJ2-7,CASSHTYEQYF
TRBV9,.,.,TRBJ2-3,CASSVGASRTDTQYF
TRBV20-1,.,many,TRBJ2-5,CSAHDRLYQETQYF
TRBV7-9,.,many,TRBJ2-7,CASSSLDATYEQYF
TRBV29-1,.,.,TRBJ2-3,CSVVPAIFTDTQYF
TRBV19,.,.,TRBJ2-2,CASINIYGLGTGELFF
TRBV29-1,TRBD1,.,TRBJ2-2,CSVCDTGAGELFF
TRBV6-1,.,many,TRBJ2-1,CASSEQIAALYNEQFF
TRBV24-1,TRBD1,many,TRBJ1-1,CATSDEDRGNTEAFF
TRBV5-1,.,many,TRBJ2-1,CASSLAPGFGGNEQFF
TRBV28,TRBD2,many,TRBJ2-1,CASSLSSGLYNEQFF
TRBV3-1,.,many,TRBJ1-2,CASSQILPWGANYGYTF
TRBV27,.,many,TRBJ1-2,CASSSTQGWYGYTF
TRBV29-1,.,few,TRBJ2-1,CSVRDGFIIEQFF
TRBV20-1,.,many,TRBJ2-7,CSARAFWGIEQYF
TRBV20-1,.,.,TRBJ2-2,CSARDGINTGELFF
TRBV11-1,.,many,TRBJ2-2,CASSFQAERPTYGELFF
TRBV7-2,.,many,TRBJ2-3,CASSRDGYTDTQYF
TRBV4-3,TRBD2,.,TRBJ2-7,CASSQQHYGLAGMVYEQYF
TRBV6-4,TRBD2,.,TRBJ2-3,CASRELAGAGYTQYF